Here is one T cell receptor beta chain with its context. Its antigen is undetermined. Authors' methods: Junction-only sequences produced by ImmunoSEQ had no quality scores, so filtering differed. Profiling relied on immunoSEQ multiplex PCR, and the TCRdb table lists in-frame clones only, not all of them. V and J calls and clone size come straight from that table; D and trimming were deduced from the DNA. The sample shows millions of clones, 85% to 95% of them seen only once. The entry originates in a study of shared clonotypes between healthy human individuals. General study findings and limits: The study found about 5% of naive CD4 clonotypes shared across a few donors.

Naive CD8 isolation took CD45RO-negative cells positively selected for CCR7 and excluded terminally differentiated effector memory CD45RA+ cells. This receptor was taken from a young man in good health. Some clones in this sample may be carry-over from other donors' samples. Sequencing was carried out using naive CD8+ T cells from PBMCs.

The DNA for the CDR3 is TGTGCCAGTAGCCAGAATGGGGACAGGGGGCGCGAGCAGTACTTC. As protein: CASSQNGDRGREQYF. J is TRBJ2-7 and V is TRBV19, with 12 bases aligning to TRBD1. Germline V gives CDR1 LNHDA, CDR2 SQIVND (reference sequence). The V segment lost 6 bases and the J segment 6 bases; nucleotides outside the gene matches: 9. CDR3 length equals 15 residues. Variable domain in full (rest from reference TRBV19 and TRBJ2-7): DGGITQSPKYLFRKEGQNVTLSCEQNLNHDAMYWYRQDPGQGLRLIYYSQIVNDFQKGDIAEGYSVSREKKESFPLTVTSAQKNPTAFYLCASSQNGDRGREQYFGPGTRLTVT.